These 16 T cell receptor beta chains originate from one sample sequenced in a study of CD8 T cells in Susac syndrome. Random hexamers were used to reverse transcribe about 0.5 to 1 ug of RNA. TCRdb ran MiXCR on the immunoSEQ multiplex PCR reads and lists one entry per CDR3 protein. Here the sample spans more than 150,000 distinct CDR3 sequences, around 94% being singletons. Sequencing was performed on CD4+ T cells from PBMCs. These receptor sequences come from a human donor in good health.

The chain carries TRBV4-3 and TRBJ1-2; 11 bases agree with TRBD1. V was clipped by 6 bases and J by 4 bases; unmatched bases: 7. The CDR3 contains 15 residues. CDR1 LGHNA and CDR2 YSLEER come from the germline V gene. Written as DNA, the CDR3 is TGCGCCAGCAGTAGGGACAGGGGGGAAGTCTATGGCTACACCTTC. It is translated as CASSRDRGEVYGYTF.

V is TRBV5-6 and J is TRBJ1-1; 9 bases are a match to TRBD1. Germline V lookup: CDR1 SGHDT, CDR2 YYEEEE. The CDR3 sequence is 14 residues long. The ends lost 5 bases at V and 1 base at J; junction bases unmatched: 3. This CDR3 is CASSRGQGNTEAFF. Here the CDR3 DNA reads TGTGCCAGCAGTCGGGGACAGGGGAACACTGAAGCTTTCTTT.

This clonotype has only one observation. The chain recombines TRBV27 with TRBJ1-5; D call uncertain. CDR3 length: 15 residues. Trimming took 0 bases from V and 3 from J, leaving 9 bases between them. In germline, CDR1 is MNHEY, CDR2 SMNVEV (reference sequence). CDR3 region: CASSLSRANNQPQHF. CDR3 bases: TGTGCCAGCAGTTTATCCCGGGCCAACAATCAGCCCCAGCATTTT.

CDR3 sequence: CASSRLKEAKNIQYF. CDR3 coding DNA: TGTGCCAGCAGCAGGCTCAAGGAGGCCAAAAACATTCAGTACTTC. The gene calls are TRBV7-9 and TRBJ2-4, with D unclear. Germline lookup yields CDR1 SEHNR and CDR2 FQNEAQ (reference sequence). This CDR3 region has 15 residues. Deletions cut 5 bases from V and 1 base from J, with 12 bases between.

This rearrangement joins TRBV30 to TRBJ2-7; the D gene is possibly TRBD2 (6 bases). Looked up from germline, CDR1 is GTSNPN and CDR2 is SVGIG (reference sequence). This CDR3 is 12 amino acids long. V was pared by 3 bases and J by 7 bases, with 13 bases between. The CDR3 spells CAWSPLGREQYF. CDR3 bases: TGTGCCTGGAGCCCCTTGGGGAGGGAGCAGTACTTC.

The rearrangement links TRBV20-1 to TRBJ1-2; D is possibly TRBD1 (6 bases). Germline lookup yields CDR1 DFQATT and CDR2 SNEGSKA (reference sequence). The CDR3 covers 13 residues. V shed 7 bases and J shed 6 bases, with 18 bases lying between them. The CDR3 DNA sequence: TGCAGTGGCCCCGCAGCAACAGGGAATGGCTACACCTTC. Amino acid sequence: CSGPAATGNGYTF.

This clonotype was detected once. The chain employs TRBV23-1 and TRBJ2-1; no definite D call. TRBV23-1 counts as an open reading frame of uncertain function. Deletions cut 0 bases from V and 3 bases from J, with 15 bases between. The length of the CDR3 is 17 residues. The CDR3 DNA reads as TGCGCCAGCAGTCAATCGACACGGAACCATTACTACAATGAGCAGTTCTTC. It encodes CASSQSTRNHYYNEQFF.

The rearrangement uses TRBV7-2 and TRBJ2-6; tentatively, D is TRBD1 or TRBD2 (7 bases each). CDR3 length equals 15 residues. The V end was cut by 11 bases, the J end by 2 bases, with 16 bases between. The germline CDR1 and CDR2 sequences are SGHTA and FQGNSA. The CDR3 is CARGGGHTGANVLTF. In DNA form, the CDR3 reads TGTGCCCGGGGAGGGGGCCACACTGGGGCCAACGTCCTGACTTTC.

In this sample, this clonotype turned up once. V usage is TRBV11-3 and J usage is TRBJ2-2; TRBD1 might be the D (5 bases). Germline lookup yields CDR1 SGHNT and CDR2 YENEEA. The CDR3 extends over 13 amino acids. Trimming removed 5 bases at V and 7 bases at J, with 11 bases between. CDR3 sequence reads: CASSPLRGGELFF. The CDR3 DNA is TGTGCCAGCAGCCCCCTAAGGGGCGGGGAGCTGTTTTTT.

The V call is TRBV28, the J call TRBJ2-5, with TRBD2 matching 15 bases. With 5 bases clipped from V and 4 bases from J, the junction kept 5 bases outside the gene matches. The germline CDR1 and CDR2 sequences are MDHEN and SYDVKM. The CDR3 extends over 16 amino acids. Written as DNA, the CDR3 is TGTGCCAGCAGTGTCGGGACTAGCGGGGGGAGAGAGACCCAGTACTTC. Translated: CASSVGTSGGRETQYF.

The gene calls are TRBV7-2 and TRBJ2-1; no clear D. Germline V gene sequence: CDR1 SGHTA, CDR2 FQGNSA. The CDR3 totals 15 residues. V was cut by 1 base and J by 0 bases, with 7 bases left in between. CDR3 nucleotide sequence: TGTGCCAGCAGCTTAGTCCCCTTCTCCTACAATGAGCAGTTCTTC. Translation: CASSLVPFSYNEQFF.

V gene TRBV29-1 combines with J gene TRBJ2-5, with a tentative D call TRBD2 (5 bases). The V end was cut by 6 bases, the J end by 3 bases, with 11 bases between. The germline V gene has CDR1 SQVTM and CDR2 ANQGSEA. The CDR3 sequence is 12 residues long. This chain's CDR3 is CSVDKGEETQYF. CDR3 DNA sequence: TGCAGCGTCGACAAGGGAGAAGAGACCCAGTACTTC.

This chain uses TRBV27 with TRBJ1-6; D unresolved. The CDR3 loop spans 15 amino acids. Trimming cost V 5 bases and J 5 bases, with 13 bases left between them. Per the germline V gene, CDR1 is MNHEY and CDR2 is SMNVEV (reference sequence). The chain's CDR3 is CASSPLRRDNSPLHF. The CDR3 DNA reads TGTGCCAGCAGTCCCCTCCGACGGGATAATTCACCCCTCCACTTT.

This chain joins TRBV28 and TRBJ2-7; TRBD1 or TRBD2 may be the D gene (5 bases each). CDR3 size: 14 residues. Germline CDR1 and CDR2: MDHEN and SYDVKM. Trimming left V 5 bases short and J 6 bases short, with 17 bases between. The CDR3 region is CASSTPGRGPEQYF. The CDR3 DNA follows: TGTGCCAGCAGTACACCGGGCCGGGGACCCGAGCAGTACTTC.

The V and J genes are TRBV29-1 and TRBJ1-2; D uncertain. CDR1 is SQVTM and CDR2 is ANQGSEA in the germline V gene. This CDR3 is 8 amino acids long. V was pared by 5 bases and J by 8 bases, with 3 bases between. The CDR3 reads CSVSGYTF. The CDR3 DNA reads as TGCAGCGTTTCAGGCTACACCTTC.

This rearrangement joins TRBV28 to TRBJ1-1; possibly TRBD1 for D (5 bases). The CDR3 extends over 14 amino acids. The germline V and J ends were trimmed by 6 bases and 2 bases, with 13 bases remaining between them. The V gene's germline CDR1 is MDHEN and CDR2 SYDVKM. CDR3 sequence: CASRPGGVNTEAFF. CDR3 sequence (DNA): TGTGCCAGCAGACCGGGGGGGGTCAACACTGAAGCTTTCTTT.